Shown below are 26 T cell receptor beta chains from a single sample sequenced in a study of T cell responses to AZD1222 COVID-19 vaccine. Using immunoSEQ multiplex PCR, the repertoire was profiled, and TCRdb retains in-frame clones only, with some absent. The repertoire holds 120,000 or so clones, with approximately 88% as singletons. Here the sequenced sample was peripheral blood, taken on day 0 of AZD1222 vaccination. Receptor source: an adult in good health.

The chain employs TRBV7-8 and TRBJ2-7, with 8 nucleotides matching TRBD1. V lost 3 bases to trimming and J lost 6 bases; unmatched junction nucleotides: 7. CDR3 length: 14 amino acids. The germline V gene encodes CDR1 SGHVS and CDR2 FQNEAQ. CDR3 nucleotides: TGTGCCAGCAGCTTTGGTGACAGGGGTGCCGAGCAGTACTTC. Translated: CASSFGDRGAEQYF.

The rearrangement uses TRBV10-3 and TRBJ1-1; the D is unclear. The CDR3 consists of 13 residues. With 3 bases removed from V and 7 bases from J, the gap between germline ends came to 12 bases. The germline gives CDR1 ENHRY, CDR2 SYGVKD. Written as DNA, the CDR3 is TGTGCCATCAGTGAAGGAGTGTCCAATGAAGCTTTCTTT. It codes for CAISEGVSNEAFF.

V gene TRBV5-1 combines with J gene TRBJ1-2; 7 bases line up with TRBD1. CDR1 is SGHRS, CDR2 YFSETQ, per germline. Trimming cost V 7 bases and J 2 bases; bases outside gene matches: 8. This CDR3 spans 14 amino acids. CDR3 region: CASGMQQGNYGYTF. CDR3 DNA: TGCGCCAGCGGGATGCAACAGGGGAACTATGGCTACACCTTC.

This clone has just a few counts. This same CDR3 is encoded by further DNA sequences in the sample. The chain recombines TRBV5-1 with TRBJ1-6, with 7 bases fitting TRBD1. This CDR3 is built from 14 residues. V gave up 4 bases and J gave up 7 bases; unmatched junction bases: 5. In germline, CDR1 is SGHRS, CDR2 YFSETQ. The CDR3 nucleotides read TGCGCCAGCAGCCCGGGACAGTCAAATTCACCCCTCCACTTT. This gives the protein CASSPGQSNSPLHF.

In this sample, this clone turned up a few times. The V and J genes are TRBV19 and TRBJ1-4, with TRBD1 matching 8 bases. Germline V gene sequence: CDR1 LNHDA, CDR2 SQIVND (reference sequence). Trimming at V came to 8 bases and at J to 8 bases, leaving 10 bases not matched to a gene. CDR3 length equals 14 residues. The CDR3 DNA is TGTGCCAGTCAATCGGACAGGGAGGGGGAAAAACTGTTTTTT. It is translated as CASQSDREGEKLFF. Combining the CDR3 with reference TRBV19 and TRBJ1-4 gives the whole variable domain DGGITQSPKYLFRKEGQNVTLSCEQNLNHDAMYWYRQDPGQGLRLIYYSQIVNDFQKGDIAEGYSVSREKKESFPLTVTSAQKNPTAFYLCASQSDREGEKLFFGSGTQLSVL.

This rearrangement joins TRBV5-4 to TRBJ2-5; no clear D gene. The CDR3 spans 13 residues. Trimming cost V 0 bases and J 7 bases, with 10 bases left between them. CDR1 is SGHNT, CDR2 YYREEE, per germline (reference sequence). The CDR3 reads CASSLDHLGTQYF. The CDR3 DNA is TGTGCCAGCAGCTTGGACCACCTTGGGACCCAGTACTTC.

The count of this clone is one. CDR3 nucleotides: TGTGCCAGCAGCCTCTCTAGCGGGGGTTACGAGCAGTACTTC. This gives the protein CASSLSSGGYEQYF. The rearrangement joins TRBV11-2 to TRBJ2-7, with 10 bases that match TRBD2. The CDR3 sequence is 14 residues long. Per germline, CDR1 SGHAT and CDR2 FQNNGV. Trimming at V came to 5 bases and at J to 4 bases, leaving 5 bases not matched to a gene.

The chain carries TRBV5-4 and TRBJ2-7; TRBD2 agrees at 9 bases. The ends lost 0 bases at V and 3 bases at J; junction bases unmatched: 4. Germline-derived CDR1 and CDR2 are SGHNT and YYREEE (reference sequence). CDR3 length: 15 amino acids. The CDR3 is CASSLGERGDYEQYF. The CDR3 coding sequence is TGTGCCAGCAGCTTGGGCGAGCGGGGGGACTACGAGCAGTACTTC.

Only one count was recorded for this clone. The rearrangement uses TRBV7-9 and TRBJ1-1, with D unclear. The V gene's germline CDR1 is SEHNR and CDR2 FQNEAQ (reference sequence). The CDR3 extends over 13 amino acids. The V end was cut by 9 bases, the J end by 0 bases, with 11 bases between. Here the CDR3 reads CASFLEMNTEAFF. CDR3 in DNA: TGTGCCAGTTTTCTAGAGATGAACACTGAAGCTTTCTTT.

DNA of the CDR3: TGCAGCGCCCGCTCCGGGACAGCGGACAATGAGCAGTTCTTC. Translation gives CSARSGTADNEQFF. This chain uses TRBV29-1 with TRBJ2-1; TRBD1 aligns across 7 bases. V lost 7 bases to trimming and J lost 5 bases; unmatched junction nucleotides: 11. Germline V gene data show CDR1 as SQVTM and CDR2 as ANQGSEA. The CDR3 has 14 residues.

This sequence joins TRBV5-5 and TRBJ1-2, with 8 bases lining up with TRBD1. This CDR3 spans 15 amino acids. Trimming at V came to 5 bases and at J to 2 bases, leaving 8 bases not matched to a gene. From germline, CDR1 is SGHKS and CDR2 YYEKEE (reference sequence). CDR3 DNA sequence: TGTGCCAGCAGGGTAGGACAGGGTTCAAACTATGGCTACACCTTC. Protein: CASRVGQGSNYGYTF.

V gene TRBV10-1 combines with J gene TRBJ1-3; tentatively, D is TRBD1 (5 bases). The germline CDR1 and CDR2 sequences are WNHNN and SYGVQD (reference sequence). This CDR3 has 14 amino acids. V lost 5 bases and J lost 0, with 8 bases in between. In DNA, the CDR3 is TGCGCCAGCAGTCAGGGCTTCTCTGGAAACACCATATATTTT. It encodes CASSQGFSGNTIYF.

The V gene is TRBV2, the J gene TRBJ1-4; TRBD1 matches 7 bases. CDR1 and CDR2 from the germline V gene are SNHLY and FYNNEI. The J segment lost 4 bases and the V segment lost 6 bases, leaving 5 bases of the junction unmatched. The CDR3 consists of 14 residues. CDR3 sequence: CASRRGRGNEKLFF. The CDR3 DNA reads as TGTGCCAGCAGGAGGGGGCGCGGTAATGAAAAACTGTTTTTT. The full variable domain, completed using reference TRBV2 and TRBJ1-4, is EPEVTQTPSHQVTQMGQEVILRCVPISNHLYFYWYRQILGQKVEFLVSFYNNEISEKSEIFDDQFSVERPDGSNFTLKIRSTKLEDSAMYFCASRRGRGNEKLFFGSGTQLSVL.

The chain couples TRBV28 to TRBJ1-5, with a tentative D call TRBD1 (5 bases). Germline lookup yields CDR1 MDHEN and CDR2 SYDVKM. The CDR3 has 14 residues. Trimming cost V 5 bases and J 4 bases, with 12 bases left between them. CDR3 amino acids: CASSGGRRNQPQHF. DNA for the CDR3: TGTGCCAGCAGTGGGGGACGGAGAAATCAGCCCCAGCATTTT.

This clone was picked up one time. This sequence joins TRBV4-1 and TRBJ2-5; 9 bases map to TRBD2. Looked up from germline, CDR1 is MGHRA and CDR2 is YSYEKL. With V trimmed by 2 bases and J by 2 bases, 6 bases remained unmatched. The CDR3 is 16 amino acids. DNA for the CDR3: TGCGCCAGCAGCCAAAGCGATGCGGGGGGGCAAGAGACCCAGTACTTC. Its translation: CASSQSDAGGQETQYF.

This sequence joins TRBV7-8 and TRBJ1-1; D is possibly TRBD1 (6 bases). Germline CDR1 SGHVS, CDR2 FQNEAQ. This CDR3 has 15 amino acids. V was pared by 4 bases and J by 3 bases, with 15 bases between. CDR3 loop: CASSYGGAGDTEAFF. In DNA, the CDR3 is TGTGCCAGCAGCTACGGGGGGGCAGGGGACACTGAAGCTTTCTTT.

This chain links TRBV2 with TRBJ1-2; no clear D gene. Trimming took off 2 bases at V and 8 bases at J, with 6 bases between the two ends. The CDR3 is 11 residues long. CDR1 and CDR2 (germline): SNHLY, FYNNEI. CDR3 in DNA: TGTGCCAGCAGTGAATCGAGGGGCTACACCTTC. Translated: CASSESRGYTF.

The J gene is TRBJ1-2, the V gene TRBV4-1; no clear D. V lost 1 base, J lost 0 bases, and 9 bases lay in between. This CDR3 has 15 amino acids. The germline V gene encodes CDR1 MGHRA and CDR2 YSYEKL. As DNA, the CDR3 is TGCGCCAGCAGCCAAGTAGGGCGCTCTAACTATGGCTACACCTTC. This encodes CASSQVGRSNYGYTF.

The chain joins TRBV6-5 to TRBJ1-6; D gene uncertain. The CDR3 has 13 residues. Trimming shortened V by 6 bases and J by 6 bases, and 9 bases separated the two germline ends. Germline CDR1 reads MNHEY; CDR2 reads SVGAGI. CDR3 nucleotides: TGTGCCAGCAGCATATCCAGTAATTCACCCCTCCACTTT. Its translation: CASSISSNSPLHF.

The J gene is TRBJ2-5, the V gene TRBV15; 7 nucleotides agree with TRBD2. Germline V CDR1 and CDR2: LNHNV, YYDKDF (reference sequence). V shed 4 bases and J 5 bases; nucleotides not matched to a gene: 1. There are 12 residues in the CDR3. CDR3 sequence (DNA): TGTGCCACCAGCACCGGGAGGGAGACCCAGTACTTC. It yields the protein CATSTGRETQYF.

This chain uses TRBV7-2 with TRBJ2-3; 11 bases match TRBD2. CDR1 and CDR2 from the germline V gene are SGHTA and FQGNSA. This CDR3 contains 17 residues. Trimming at V came to 1 base and at J to 3 bases, leaving 6 bases not matched to a gene. The CDR3 DNA reads TGTGCCAGCAGCTTAGGCCCCCGACTAGCGGGAACAGATACGCAGTATTTT. This gives the protein CASSLGPRLAGTDTQYF. The entire variable domain, with the rest obtained from reference TRBV7-2 and TRBJ2-3, is as follows: GAGVSQSPSNKVTEKGKDVELRCDPISGHTALYWYRQSLGQGLEFLIYFQGNSAPDKSGLPSDRFSAERTGGSVSTLTIQRTQQEDSAVYLCASSLGPRLAGTDTQYFGPGTRLTVL.

The chain uses TRBV7-9 and TRBJ2-5; D gene ambiguous. Germline V gives CDR1 SEHNR, CDR2 FQNEAQ (reference sequence). This CDR3 region has 14 residues. The V and J ends lost 5 bases and 3 bases respectively, with 13 bases between them. The CDR3 coding sequence is TGTGCCAGCAGCCCACTCCGGTGGGAAGAGACCCAGTACTTC. This codes for CASSPLRWEETQYF.

This clone was seen a handful of times. The J gene is TRBJ2-5, the V gene TRBV2, with 11 nucleotides matching TRBD2. The V segment lost 5 bases and the J segment 3 bases; nucleotides outside the gene matches: 8. Germline CDR1 is SNHLY and CDR2 is FYNNEI. The CDR3 consists of 16 residues. In DNA, the CDR3 is TGTGCCAGCAGTCAAACTAGCGGGAGCCGAAAAGAGACCCAGTACTTC. Encoded protein: CASSQTSGSRKETQYF.

V usage is TRBV15 and J usage is TRBJ1-2; D gene ambiguous. CDR1 is LNHNV, CDR2 YYDKDF, per germline (reference sequence). There are 13 residues in the CDR3. Trimming cost V 5 bases and J 7 bases, with 14 bases left between them. CDR3 sequence reads: CATSGPSLTGYTF. CDR3 coding DNA: TGTGCCACCAGCGGACCTAGCCTAACTGGCTACACCTTC.

The chain uses TRBV15 and TRBJ1-2; no reliable D call. In germline, CDR1 is LNHNV, CDR2 YYDKDF (reference sequence). V was cut by 0 bases and J by 0 bases, with 11 bases left in between. CDR3 size: 16 residues. DNA of the CDR3: TGTGCCACCAGCAGAGATCAGGTCGCTGCTAACTATGGCTACACCTTC. It translates to CATSRDQVAANYGYTF.

The rearrangement joins TRBV19 to TRBJ1-3, with 8 bases matching TRBD1. V shed 5 bases, J shed 4 bases, and the junction held 7 bases outside the gene matches. CDR1 is LNHDA and CDR2 is SQIVND in the germline V gene (reference sequence). The CDR3 contains 15 residues. The DNA for the CDR3 is TGTGCCAGTAGTCTCAGGGGGCTGCTGGGAAACACCATATATTTT. Its translation: CASSLRGLLGNTIYF.